These T cell receptor beta chains were read from a single sample in a study of blood T cell repertoires in COVID-19. Method: immunoSEQ multiplex PCR; TCRdb's copy keeps in-frame clones and lacks some. The sample includes about 55,000 clones, 88% of them seen just once. Source material: peripheral blood. These receptors were collected from a man between 60 and 75 years old with active COVID-19. Each CDR3 is given without its conserved first and last residue.

V gene: TRBV3-1/TRBV3-2
J gene: TRBJ2-3
CDR3 protein: ASSQGLASDTQY

V gene: TRBV5-4
J gene: TRBJ1-2
CDR3 protein: ASSFGQGGYGYT

V gene: TRBV19
J gene: TRBJ1-5
CDR3 protein: ATLGQGKQPQH

V gene: TRBV4-2
J gene: TRBJ1-5
CDR3 protein: ASSQGQGSNQPQH

V gene: TRBV6-4
J gene: TRBJ2-3
CDR3 protein: ASRRLATSTDTQY

V gene: TRBV13
J gene: TRBJ2-5
CDR3 protein: ASPKRSPQETQY

V gene: TRBV20-1
J gene: TRBJ1-2
CDR3 protein: SAREGVGYT

V gene: TRBV27
J gene: TRBJ2-1
CDR3 protein: AASPGLAGNEQF

V gene: TRBV5-1
J gene: TRBJ2-2
CDR3 protein: ASSLWESGELF

V gene: TRBV18
J gene: TRBJ2-1
CDR3 protein: ASSPPGLAGGINEQF

V gene: TRBV7-2
J gene: TRBJ2-1
CDR3 protein: ASSPNRASGNEQF

V gene: TRBV5-3
J gene: TRBJ2-1
CDR3 protein: ARSLAGLREGTEQF

V gene: TRBV10-1
J gene: TRBJ2-3
CDR3 protein: ASSLGQATDTQY

V gene: TRBV7-7
J gene: TRBJ2-1
CDR3 protein: ASSLLLAGDYNEQF

V gene: TRBV12-5
J gene: TRBJ2-1
CDR3 protein: ASGLVHAGRSEQF

V gene: TRBV27
J gene: TRBJ2-5
CDR3 protein: ASWGLTSGQETQY

V gene: TRBV11-2
J gene: TRBJ1-2
CDR3 protein: ASSFDPRGSVYGYT

V gene: TRBV27
J gene: TRBJ2-5
CDR3 protein: ASSLSRQETQY

V gene: TRBV7-2
J gene: TRBJ2-1
CDR3 protein: ASSPRYSSYNEQF

V gene: TRBV14
J gene: TRBJ2-2
CDR3 protein: ASSQDTWTGMLTGELF

V gene: TRBV10-1
J gene: TRBJ2-7
CDR3 protein: ASSEGLAREQY

V gene: TRBV7-9
J gene: TRBJ2-7
CDR3 protein: ASSPLRGNKYEQY

V gene: TRBV7-2
J gene: TRBJ2-6
CDR3 protein: ASSFAVSSGANVLT